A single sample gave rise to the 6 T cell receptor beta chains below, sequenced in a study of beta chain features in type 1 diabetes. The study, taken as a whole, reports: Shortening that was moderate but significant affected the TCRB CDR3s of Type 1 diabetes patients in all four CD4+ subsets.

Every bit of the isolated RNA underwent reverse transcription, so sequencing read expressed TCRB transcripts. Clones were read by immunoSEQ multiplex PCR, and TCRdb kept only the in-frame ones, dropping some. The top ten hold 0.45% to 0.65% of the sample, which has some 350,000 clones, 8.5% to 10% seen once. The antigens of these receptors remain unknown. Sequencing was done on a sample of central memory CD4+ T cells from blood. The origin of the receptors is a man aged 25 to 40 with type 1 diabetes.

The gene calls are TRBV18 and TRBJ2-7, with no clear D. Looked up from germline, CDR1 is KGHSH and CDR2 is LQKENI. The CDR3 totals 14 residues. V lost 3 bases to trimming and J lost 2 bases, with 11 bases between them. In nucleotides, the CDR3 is TGTGCCAGCTCACCGGCCAGATTTACCTACGAGCAGTACTTC. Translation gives CASSPARFTYEQYF.

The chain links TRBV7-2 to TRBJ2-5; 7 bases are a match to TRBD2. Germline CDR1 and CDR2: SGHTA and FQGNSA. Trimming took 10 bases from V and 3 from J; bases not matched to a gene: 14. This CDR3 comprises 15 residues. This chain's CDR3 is CATLGGSGFEETQYF. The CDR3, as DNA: TGTGCCACCCTCGGCGGGAGTGGGTTTGAAGAGACCCAGTACTTC.

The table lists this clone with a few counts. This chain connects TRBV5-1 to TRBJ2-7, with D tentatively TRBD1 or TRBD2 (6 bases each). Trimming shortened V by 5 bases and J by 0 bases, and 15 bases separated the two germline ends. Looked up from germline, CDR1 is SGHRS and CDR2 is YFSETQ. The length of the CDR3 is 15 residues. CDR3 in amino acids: CASRDIKGGSYEQYF. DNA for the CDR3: TGCGCCAGCAGAGACATAAAGGGGGGCTCCTACGAGCAGTACTTC.

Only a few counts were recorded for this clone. DNA of the CDR3: TGTGCCTGTCCATTCCCGGGGGGAGAGACCCAGTACTTC. Translated: CACPFPGGETQYF. This chain links TRBV30 with TRBJ2-5; 7 positions match TRBD2. V dropped 6 bases and J dropped 4; count of bases not matched to a gene: 8. CDR1 and CDR2 (germline): GTSNPN, SVGIG (reference sequence). The CDR3 loop spans 13 amino acids.

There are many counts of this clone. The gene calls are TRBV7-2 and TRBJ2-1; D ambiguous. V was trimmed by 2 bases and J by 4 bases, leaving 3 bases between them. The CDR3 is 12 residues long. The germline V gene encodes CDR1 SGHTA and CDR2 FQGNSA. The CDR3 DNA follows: TGTGCCAGCAGCTTATCGTACAATGAGCAGTTCTTC. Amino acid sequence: CASSLSYNEQFF.

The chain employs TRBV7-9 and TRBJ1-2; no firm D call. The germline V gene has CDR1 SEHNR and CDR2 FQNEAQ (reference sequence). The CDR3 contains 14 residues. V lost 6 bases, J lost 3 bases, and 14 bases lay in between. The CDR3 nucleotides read TGTGCCAGCAGACGCATTGAGGGCGACTATGGCTACACCTTC. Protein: CASRRIEGDYGYTF.